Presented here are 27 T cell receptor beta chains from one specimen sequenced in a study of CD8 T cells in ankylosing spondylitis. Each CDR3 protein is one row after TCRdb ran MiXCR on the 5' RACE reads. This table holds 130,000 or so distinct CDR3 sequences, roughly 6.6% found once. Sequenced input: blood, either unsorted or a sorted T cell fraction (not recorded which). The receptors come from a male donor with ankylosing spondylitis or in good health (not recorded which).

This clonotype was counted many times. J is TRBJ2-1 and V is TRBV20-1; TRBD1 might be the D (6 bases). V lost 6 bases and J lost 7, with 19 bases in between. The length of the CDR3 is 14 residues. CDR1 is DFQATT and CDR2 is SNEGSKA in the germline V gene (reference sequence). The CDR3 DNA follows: TGCAGTGCGAGAACAGGGACCTCGGTGAATGAGCAGTTCTTC. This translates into CSARTGTSVNEQFF.

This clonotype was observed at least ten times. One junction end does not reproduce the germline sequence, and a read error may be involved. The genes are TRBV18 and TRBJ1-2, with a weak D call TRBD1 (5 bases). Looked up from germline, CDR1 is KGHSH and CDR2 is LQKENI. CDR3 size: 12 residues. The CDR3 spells CASSPSQDGSTF. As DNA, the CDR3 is TGTGCCAGCTCACCGTCACAGGATGGCTCCACCTTC.

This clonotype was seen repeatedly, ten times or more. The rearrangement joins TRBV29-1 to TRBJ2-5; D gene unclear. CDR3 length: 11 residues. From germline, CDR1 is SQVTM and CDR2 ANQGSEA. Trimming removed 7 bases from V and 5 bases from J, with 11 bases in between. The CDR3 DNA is TGCAGCGCTGACCCGGTGGAGACCCAGTACTTC. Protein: CSADPVETQYF.

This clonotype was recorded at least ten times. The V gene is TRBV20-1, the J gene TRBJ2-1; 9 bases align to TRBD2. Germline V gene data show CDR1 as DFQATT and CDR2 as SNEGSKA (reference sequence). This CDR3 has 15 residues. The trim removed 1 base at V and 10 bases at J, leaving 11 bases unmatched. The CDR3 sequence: CSARVPSGKSGEQFF. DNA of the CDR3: TGCAGTGCTAGAGTCCCTAGCGGGAAATCGGGAGAGCAGTTCTTC.

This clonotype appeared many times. The CDR3 is CSARFGAVVYGYTF. The CDR3 DNA is TGCAGTGCTAGGTTCGGGGCCGTCGTATATGGCTACACCTTC. This chain connects TRBV20-1 to TRBJ1-2, with D possibly being TRBD1 (5 bases). The V end was cut by 3 bases, the J end by 5 bases, with 16 bases between. The CDR3 totals 14 residues. Germline V gives CDR1 DFQATT, CDR2 SNEGSKA (reference sequence).

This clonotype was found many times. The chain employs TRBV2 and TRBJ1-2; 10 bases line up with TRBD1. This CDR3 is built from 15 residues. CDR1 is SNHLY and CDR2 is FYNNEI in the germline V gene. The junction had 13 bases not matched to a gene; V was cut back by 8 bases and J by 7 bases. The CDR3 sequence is CASPQGQGIFGGYTF. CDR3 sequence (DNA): TGTGCCAGCCCCCAGGGACAGGGGATTTTTGGTGGCTACACCTTC.

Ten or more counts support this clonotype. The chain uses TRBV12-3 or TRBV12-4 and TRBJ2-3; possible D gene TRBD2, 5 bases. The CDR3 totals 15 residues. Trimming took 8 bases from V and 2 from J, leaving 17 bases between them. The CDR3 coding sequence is TGTGCCAGCGTTAGTTCCGGGATCCCCACAGATACGCAGTATTTT. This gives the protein CASVSSGIPTDTQYF.

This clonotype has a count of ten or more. The chain's CDR3 is CASRIDREYQETQYF. CDR3 nucleotide sequence: TGTGCCAGCAGGATCGACAGGGAGTACCAAGAGACCCAGTACTTC. The genes are TRBV12-3 or TRBV12-4 and TRBJ2-5, with TRBD1 identical over 7 bases. V gave up 6 bases and J gave up 0 bases; unmatched junction bases: 7. The CDR3 has 15 amino acids.

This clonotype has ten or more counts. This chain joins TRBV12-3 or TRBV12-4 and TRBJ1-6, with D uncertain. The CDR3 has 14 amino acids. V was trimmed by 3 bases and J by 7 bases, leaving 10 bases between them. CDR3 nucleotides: TGTGCCAGCAGTTTGCGGCAGCTAAATTCACCCCTCCACTTT. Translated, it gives CASSLRQLNSPLHF.

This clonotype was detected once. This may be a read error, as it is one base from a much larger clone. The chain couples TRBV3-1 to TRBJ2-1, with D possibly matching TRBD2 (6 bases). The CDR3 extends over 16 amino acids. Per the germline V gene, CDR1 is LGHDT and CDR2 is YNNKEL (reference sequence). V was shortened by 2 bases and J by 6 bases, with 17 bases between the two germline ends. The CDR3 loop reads CASSQIAELGGNEQFF. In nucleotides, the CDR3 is TGTGCCAGCAGCCAAATAGCGGAACTGGGCGGCAATGAGCAGTTCTTC.

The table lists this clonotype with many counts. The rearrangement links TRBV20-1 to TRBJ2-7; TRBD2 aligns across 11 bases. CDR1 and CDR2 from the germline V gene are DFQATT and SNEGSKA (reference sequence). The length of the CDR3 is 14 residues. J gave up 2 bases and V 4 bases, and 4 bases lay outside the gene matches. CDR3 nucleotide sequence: TGCAGTGCTATGACTAGCGGGGTTGCCTACGAGCAGTACTTC. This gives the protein CSAMTSGVAYEQYF.

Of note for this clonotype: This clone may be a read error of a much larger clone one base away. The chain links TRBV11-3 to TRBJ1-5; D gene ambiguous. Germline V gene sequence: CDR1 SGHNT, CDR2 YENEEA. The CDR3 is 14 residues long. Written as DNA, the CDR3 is TGTGCCAGCAGTAGTAGAAAGTGCAATCAGCCCCCGCATTTT. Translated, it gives CASSSRKCNQPPHF.

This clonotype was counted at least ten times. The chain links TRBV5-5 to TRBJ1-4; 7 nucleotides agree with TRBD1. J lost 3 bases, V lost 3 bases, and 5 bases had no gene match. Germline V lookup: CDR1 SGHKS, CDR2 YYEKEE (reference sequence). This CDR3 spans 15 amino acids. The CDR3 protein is CASSSYRGPNEKLFF. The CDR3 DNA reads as TGTGCCAGCAGCTCGTACAGGGGACCTAATGAAAAACTGTTTTTT.

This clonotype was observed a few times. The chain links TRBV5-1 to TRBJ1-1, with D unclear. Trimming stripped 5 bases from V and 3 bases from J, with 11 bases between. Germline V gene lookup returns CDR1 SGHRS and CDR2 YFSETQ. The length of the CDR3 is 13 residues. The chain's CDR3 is CASRLLRDTEAFF. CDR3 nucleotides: TGCGCCAGCAGGCTTTTGAGGGACACTGAAGCTTTCTTT.

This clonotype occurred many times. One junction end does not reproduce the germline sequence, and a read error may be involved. Here the CDR3 DNA reads TGCAGTGCTAGAGATCGATCCCTTGCCTTC. Its translation: CSARDRSLAF. J is TRBJ1-2 and V is TRBV20-1; D unresolved. Per the germline V gene, CDR1 is DFQATT and CDR2 is SNEGSKA (reference sequence). This CDR3 region has 10 residues.

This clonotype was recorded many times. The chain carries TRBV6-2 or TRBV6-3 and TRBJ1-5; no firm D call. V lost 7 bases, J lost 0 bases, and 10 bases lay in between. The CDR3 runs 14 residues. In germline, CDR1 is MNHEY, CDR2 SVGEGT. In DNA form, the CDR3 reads TGTGCCAGCAAGAGACTCCTTAGCAATCAGCCCCAGCATTTT. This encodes CASKRLLSNQPQHF.

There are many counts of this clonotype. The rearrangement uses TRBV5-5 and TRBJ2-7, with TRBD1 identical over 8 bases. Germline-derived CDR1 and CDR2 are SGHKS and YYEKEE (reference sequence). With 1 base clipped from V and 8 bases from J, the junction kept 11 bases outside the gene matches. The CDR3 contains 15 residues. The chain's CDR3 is CASSLFGTGDGKQYF. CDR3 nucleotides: TGTGCCAGCAGCTTGTTCGGGACAGGAGACGGGAAGCAGTACTTC. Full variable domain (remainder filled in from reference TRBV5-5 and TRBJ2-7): DAGVTQSPTHLIKTRGQQVTLRCSPISGHKSVSWYQQVLGQGPQFIFQYYEKEERGRGNFPDRFSARQFPNYSSELNVNALLLGDSALYLCASSLFGTGDGKQYFGPGTRLTVT.

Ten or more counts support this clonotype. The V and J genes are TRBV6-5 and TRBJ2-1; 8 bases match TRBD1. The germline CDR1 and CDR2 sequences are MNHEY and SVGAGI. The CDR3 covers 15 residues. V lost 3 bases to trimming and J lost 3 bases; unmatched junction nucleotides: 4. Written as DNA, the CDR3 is TGTGCCAGCAGTTATACAGGGGGTATCTACAATGAGCAGTTCTTC. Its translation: CASSYTGGIYNEQFF.

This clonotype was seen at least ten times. The CDR3 bases are TGCGCCAGCAGCTTGTTCCTCCCTGGACAGGGACTCGTGGCTTTCTTT. The encoded protein is CASSLFLPGQGLVAFF. This chain uses TRBV5-1 with TRBJ1-1, with TRBD1 identical over 8 bases. Unmatched junction bases numbered 16, after V lost 1 base and J lost 11 bases. Germline V lookup: CDR1 SGHRS, CDR2 YFSETQ. The CDR3 sequence is 16 residues long. Full variable domain (rest looked up from reference TRBV5-1 and TRBJ1-1): KAGVTQTPRYLIKTRGQQVTLSCSPISGHRSVSWYQQTPGQGLQFLFEYFSETQRNKGNFPGRFSGRQFSNSRSEMNVSTLELGDSALYLCASSLFLPGQGLVAFFGQGTRLTVV.

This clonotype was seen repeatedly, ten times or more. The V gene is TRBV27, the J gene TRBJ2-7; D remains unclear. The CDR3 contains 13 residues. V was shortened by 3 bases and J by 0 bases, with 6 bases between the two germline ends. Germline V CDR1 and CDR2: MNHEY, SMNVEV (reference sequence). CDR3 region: CASSFAVSYEQYF. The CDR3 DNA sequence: TGTGCCAGCAGTTTTGCTGTCTCCTACGAGCAGTACTTC.

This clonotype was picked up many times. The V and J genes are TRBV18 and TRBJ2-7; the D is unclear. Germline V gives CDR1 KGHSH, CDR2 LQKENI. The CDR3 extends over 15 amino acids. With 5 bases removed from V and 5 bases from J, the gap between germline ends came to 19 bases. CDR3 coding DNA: TGTGCCAGCTCATACCTGGCTAGAGGAAACGACGAGCAGTACTTC. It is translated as CASSYLARGNDEQYF.

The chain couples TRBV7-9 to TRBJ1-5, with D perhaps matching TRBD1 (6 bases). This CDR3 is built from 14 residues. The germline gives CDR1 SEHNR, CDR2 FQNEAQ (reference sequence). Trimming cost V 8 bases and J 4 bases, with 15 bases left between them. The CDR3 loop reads CASSKGGGNQPQHF. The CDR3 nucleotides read TGTGCCAGCTCCAAAGGGGGGGGGAATCAGCCCCAGCATTTT.

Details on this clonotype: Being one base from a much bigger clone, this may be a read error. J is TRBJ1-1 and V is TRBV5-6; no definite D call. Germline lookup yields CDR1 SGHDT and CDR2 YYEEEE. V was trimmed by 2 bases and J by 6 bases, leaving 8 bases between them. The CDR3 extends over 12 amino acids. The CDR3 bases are TGTGCCAGCAGCTTTTCGGACCCTGAAGCTTTCTTT. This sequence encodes CASSFSDPEAFF.

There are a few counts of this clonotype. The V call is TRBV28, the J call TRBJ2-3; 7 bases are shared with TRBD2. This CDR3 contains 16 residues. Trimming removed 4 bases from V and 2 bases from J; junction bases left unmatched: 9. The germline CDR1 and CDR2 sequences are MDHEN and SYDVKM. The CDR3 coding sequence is TGTGCCAGCAGTTCCCCACTGGCGGGGGTCACAGATACGCAGTATTTT. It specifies CASSSPLAGVTDTQYF.

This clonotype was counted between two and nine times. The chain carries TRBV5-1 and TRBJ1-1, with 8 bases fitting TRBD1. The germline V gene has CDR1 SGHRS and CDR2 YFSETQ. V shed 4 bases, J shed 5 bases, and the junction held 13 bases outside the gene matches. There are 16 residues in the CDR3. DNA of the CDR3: TGCGCCAGCAGCGTGGGGCAGGGGGCGCTTAATACTGAAGCTTTCTTT. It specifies CASSVGQGALNTEAFF.

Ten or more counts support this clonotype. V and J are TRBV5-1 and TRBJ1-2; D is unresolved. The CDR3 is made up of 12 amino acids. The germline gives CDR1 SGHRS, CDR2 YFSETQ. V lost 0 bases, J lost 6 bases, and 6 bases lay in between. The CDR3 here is CASSLGVDGYTF. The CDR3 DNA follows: TGCGCCAGCAGCTTGGGGGTAGATGGCTACACCTTC.

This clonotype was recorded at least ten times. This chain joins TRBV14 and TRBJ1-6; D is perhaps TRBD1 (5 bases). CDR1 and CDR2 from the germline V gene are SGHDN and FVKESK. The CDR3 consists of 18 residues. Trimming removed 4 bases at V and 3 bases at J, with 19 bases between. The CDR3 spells CASSPGTGAGRYNSPLHF. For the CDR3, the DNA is TGTGCCAGCAGCCCCGGCACAGGAGCTGGGCGCTATAATTCACCCCTCCACTTT.